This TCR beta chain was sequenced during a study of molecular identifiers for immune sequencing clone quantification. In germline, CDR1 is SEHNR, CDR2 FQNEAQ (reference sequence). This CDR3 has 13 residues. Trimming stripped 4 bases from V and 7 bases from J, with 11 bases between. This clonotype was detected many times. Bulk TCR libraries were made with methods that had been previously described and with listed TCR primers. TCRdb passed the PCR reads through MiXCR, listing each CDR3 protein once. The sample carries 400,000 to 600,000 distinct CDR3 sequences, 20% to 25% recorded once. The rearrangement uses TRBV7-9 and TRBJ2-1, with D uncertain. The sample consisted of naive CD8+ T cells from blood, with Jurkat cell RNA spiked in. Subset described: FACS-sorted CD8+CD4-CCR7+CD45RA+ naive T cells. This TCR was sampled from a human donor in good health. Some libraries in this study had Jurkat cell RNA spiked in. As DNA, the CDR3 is TGTGCCAGCAGCTCCAACCCTGGGAATGAGCAGTTCTTC. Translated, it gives CASSSNPGNEQFF. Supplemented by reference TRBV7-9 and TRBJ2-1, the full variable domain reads DTGVSQNPRHKITKRGQNVTFRCDPISEHNRLYWYRQTLGQGPEFLTYFQNEAQLEKSRLLSDRFSAERPKGSFSTLEIQRTEQGDSAMYLCASSSNPGNEQFFGPGTRLTVL.